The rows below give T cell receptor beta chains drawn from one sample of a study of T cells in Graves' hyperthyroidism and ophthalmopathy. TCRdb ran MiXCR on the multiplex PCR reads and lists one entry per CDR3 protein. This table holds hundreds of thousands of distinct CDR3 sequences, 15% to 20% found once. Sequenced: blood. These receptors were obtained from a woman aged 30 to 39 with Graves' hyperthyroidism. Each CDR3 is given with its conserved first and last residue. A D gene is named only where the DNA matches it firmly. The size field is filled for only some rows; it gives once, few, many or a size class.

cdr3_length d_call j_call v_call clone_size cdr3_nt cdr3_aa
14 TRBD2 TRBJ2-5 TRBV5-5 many TGTGCCAGCATCCTAGCGGCGAGCCAAGAGACCCAGTACTTC CASILAASQETQYF
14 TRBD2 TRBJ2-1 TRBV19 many TGTGCCAGTAGGCTAGCGGGACCGGGAAATGAGCAGTTCTTC CASRLAGPGNEQFF
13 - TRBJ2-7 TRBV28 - TGTGCCACCCTCAGGAGGGGGCGGATCGAGCAGTACTTC CATLRRGRIEQYF
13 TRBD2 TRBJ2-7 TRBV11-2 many TGTGCCAGCAGCGGGGGGGATACCTACGAGCAGTACTTC CASSGGDTYEQYF
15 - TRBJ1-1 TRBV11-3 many TGTGCCAGCAGCCGGCGCGGGGGGATTTCGTATGAAGCTTTCTTT CASSRRGGISYEAFF
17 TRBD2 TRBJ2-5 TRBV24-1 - TGTGCCACCAGTCGGCGGGCGGGGGGCGGCCCCGAAGAGACCCAGTACTTC CATSRRAGGGPEETQYF
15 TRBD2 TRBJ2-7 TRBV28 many TGTGCCAGCACCGCCCGAGGACTAGCGGGAGAAGGGCAGTACTTC CASTARGLAGEGQYF
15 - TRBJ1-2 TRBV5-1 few TGCGCCAGCAGCTTTCACAGGGCCCGGGAGGATGGCTACACCTTC CASSFHRAREDGYTF
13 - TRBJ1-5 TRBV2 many TGTGCCAGCAGTGGGATTTCAGATCAGCCCCAGCATTTT CASSGISDQPQHF
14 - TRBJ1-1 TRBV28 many TGTGCCAGCAGTCTCAAACTTTGGTTTGTTGAAGCTTTCTTT CASSLKLWFVEAFF
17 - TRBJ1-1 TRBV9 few TGTGCCAGCAGCGTAGGAATATGGGAGGGTCGCAACACTGAAGCTTTCTTT CASSVGIWEGRNTEAFF
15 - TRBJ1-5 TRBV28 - TGTGCCAGCAGGCGACTTCCAAGGAATTATCAGCCCCAGCATTTT CASRRLPRNYQPQHF
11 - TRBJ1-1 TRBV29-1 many TGCAGCGTTGTTTGGAACACTGAAGCTTTCTTT CSVVWNTEAFF
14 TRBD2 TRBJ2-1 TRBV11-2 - TGTGTCAGCAGCGATCCGGGACTAGCGGGGGAGCAGTTCTTC CVSSDPGLAGEQFF
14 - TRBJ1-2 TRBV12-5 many TGTGCTAGTGGTTTCCCCGACAGGAACTATGGCTACACCTTC CASGFPDRNYGYTF
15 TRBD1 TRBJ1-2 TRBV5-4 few TGTGCCAGCAGCTTGGAGGGAGACAGGGTAGAGGGCTACACCTTC CASSLEGDRVEGYTF
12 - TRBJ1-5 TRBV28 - TGTGCCCGCAGTTTAGGCAATCAGCCCCAGCATTTT CARSLGNQPQHF
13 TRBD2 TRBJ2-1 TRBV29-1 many TGCAGCGTTGGGGCGGGGGGGGTCAATGAGCAGTTCTTC CSVGAGGVNEQFF
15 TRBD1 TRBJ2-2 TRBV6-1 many TGTGCCAGCAGGAGAGACAGGGTGGACACCGGGGAGCTGTTTTTT CASRRDRVDTGELFF
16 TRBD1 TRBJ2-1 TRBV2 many TGTGCCAGCAGTGTTTACAGGGGTCAAGCCTACAATGAGCAGTTCTTC CASSVYRGQAYNEQFF
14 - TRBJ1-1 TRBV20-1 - TGCAGTGCTAAAAGGACCGCACGTCACACTGAAGCTTTCTTT CSAKRTARHTEAFF
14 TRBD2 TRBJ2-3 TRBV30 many TGTGCCTGGACTAGCGGGCTGATCACAGATACGCAGTATTTT CAWTSGLITDTQYF
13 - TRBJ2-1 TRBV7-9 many TGTGCCAGCAGTCGGTCAGAATACAATGAGCAGTTCTTC CASSRSEYNEQFF
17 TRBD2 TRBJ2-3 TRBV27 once TGTGCCAGCAGACGCACTAGCGGGAGGGCCTTCACAGATACGCAGTATTTT CASRRTSGRAFTDTQYF
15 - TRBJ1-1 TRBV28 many TGTGCCAGCAGGACTAAACAGGCAGGGAACACTGAAGCTTTCTTT CASRTKQAGNTEAFF
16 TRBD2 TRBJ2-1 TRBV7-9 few TGTGCCAGCAGCTTAGCGCGCGGGGGGAGGGGTGATGAGCAGTTCTTC CASSLARGGRGDEQFF
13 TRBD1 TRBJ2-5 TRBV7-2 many TGTGCCAGCAGGGGACAGGCGTGGGAGACCCAGTACTTC CASRGQAWETQYF
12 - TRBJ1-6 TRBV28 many TGTGCCAGCAGAGATGGGGATTCACCCCTCCACTTT CASRDGDSPLHF
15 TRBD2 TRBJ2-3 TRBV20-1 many TGCAGTGCTCCCCGACTAGCGGGAACCACAGATACGCAGTATTTT CSAPRLAGTTDTQYF
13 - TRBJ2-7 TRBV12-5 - TGTGCTAGTGGTTTGGGGGCCTCCTACGAGCAGTACTTC CASGLGASYEQYF
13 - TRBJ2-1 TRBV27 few TGTGCCAGCAGCCGATTATGGGACCCCGAGCAGTTCTTC CASSRLWDPEQFF
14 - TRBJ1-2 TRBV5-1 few TGCGCCAGCAGCTCGACAGCCGATAACTATGGCTACACCTTC CASSSTADNYGYTF
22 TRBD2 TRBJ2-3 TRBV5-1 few TGCGCCAGCAGGCTTGCAAGTACGGGAGGCGTCCCTTATCCCTCTAGCACAGATACGCAGTATTTT CASRLASTGGVPYPSSTDTQYF
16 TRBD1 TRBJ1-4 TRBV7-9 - TGTGCCAGCAGCTTTCTCGTGACAGGGCTAAATGAAAAACTGTTTTTT CASSFLVTGLNEKLFF
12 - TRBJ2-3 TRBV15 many TGTGCCACCAGCCCAAGCACAGATACGCAGTATTTT CATSPSTDTQYF
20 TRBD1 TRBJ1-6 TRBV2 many TGTGCCAGCAGTGTATGGAAGTCAGGGGGATCCAGCTTCTATAATTCACCCCTCCACTTT CASSVWKSGGSSFYNSPLHF
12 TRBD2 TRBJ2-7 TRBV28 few TGTCAGACCGGGACTAGCTCCTACGAGCAGTACTTC CQTGTSSYEQYF